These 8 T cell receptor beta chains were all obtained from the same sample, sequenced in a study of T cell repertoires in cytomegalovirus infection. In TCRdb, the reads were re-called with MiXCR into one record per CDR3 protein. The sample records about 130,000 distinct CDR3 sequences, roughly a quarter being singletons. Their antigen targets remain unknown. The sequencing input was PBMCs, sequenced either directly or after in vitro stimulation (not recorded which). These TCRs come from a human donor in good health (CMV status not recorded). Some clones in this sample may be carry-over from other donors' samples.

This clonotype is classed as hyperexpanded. The CDR3 DNA reads TGTGCCAGCAGTCCGGGGACAACTCAAGAGACCCAGTACTTC. Translation gives CASSPGTTQETQYF. This chain connects TRBV27 to TRBJ2-5, with a tentative D call TRBD1 (6 bases). Looked up from germline, CDR1 is MNHEY and CDR2 is SMNVEV (reference sequence). The CDR3 covers 14 residues. V lost 5 bases and J lost 2, with 12 bases in between.

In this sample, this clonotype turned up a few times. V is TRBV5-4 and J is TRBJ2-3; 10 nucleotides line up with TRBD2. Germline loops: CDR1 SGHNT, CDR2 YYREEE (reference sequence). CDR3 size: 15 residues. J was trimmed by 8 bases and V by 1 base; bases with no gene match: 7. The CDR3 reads CASSLRSSGSRTQYF. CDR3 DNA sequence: TGTGCCAGCAGCTTGAGGTCTAGCGGGAGTCGTACGCAGTATTTT.

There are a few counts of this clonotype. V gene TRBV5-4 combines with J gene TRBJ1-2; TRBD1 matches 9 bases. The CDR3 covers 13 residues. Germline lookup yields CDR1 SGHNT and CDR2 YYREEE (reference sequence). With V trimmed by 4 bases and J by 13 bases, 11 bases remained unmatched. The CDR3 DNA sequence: TGTGCCAGCAGCACCCCGGACAGGGGACGCCGCACCTTC. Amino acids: CASSTPDRGRRTF.

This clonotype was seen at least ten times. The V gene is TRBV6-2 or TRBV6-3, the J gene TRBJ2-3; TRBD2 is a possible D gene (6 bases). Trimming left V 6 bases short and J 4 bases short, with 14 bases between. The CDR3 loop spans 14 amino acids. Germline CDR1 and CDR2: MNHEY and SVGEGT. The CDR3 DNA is TGTGCCAGCAGGAAGGTCGGAGGGCCAGATACGCAGTATTTT. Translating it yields CASRKVGGPDTQYF.

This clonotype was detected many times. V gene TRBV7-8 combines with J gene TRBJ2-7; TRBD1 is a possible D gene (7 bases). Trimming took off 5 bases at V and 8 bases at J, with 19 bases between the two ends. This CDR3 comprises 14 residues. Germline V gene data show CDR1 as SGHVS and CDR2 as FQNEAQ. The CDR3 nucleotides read TGTGCCAGCAGCGCCCTGACAGGGAGGTTCAAGCAGTACGTC. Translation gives CASSALTGRFKQYV.

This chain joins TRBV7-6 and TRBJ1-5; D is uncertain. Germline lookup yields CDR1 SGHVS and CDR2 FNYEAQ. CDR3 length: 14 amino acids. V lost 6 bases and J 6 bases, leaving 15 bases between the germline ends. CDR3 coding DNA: TGTGCCAGCAGTATAGGGCAACCGGCTCAGCCCCAGCATTTT. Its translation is CASSIGQPAQPQHF.

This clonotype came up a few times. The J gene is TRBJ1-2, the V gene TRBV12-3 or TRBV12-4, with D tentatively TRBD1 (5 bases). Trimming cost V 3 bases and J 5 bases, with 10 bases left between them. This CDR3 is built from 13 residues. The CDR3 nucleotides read TGTGCCAGCAGTTTTGTAGGGACGTATGGCTACACCTTC. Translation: CASSFVGTYGYTF.

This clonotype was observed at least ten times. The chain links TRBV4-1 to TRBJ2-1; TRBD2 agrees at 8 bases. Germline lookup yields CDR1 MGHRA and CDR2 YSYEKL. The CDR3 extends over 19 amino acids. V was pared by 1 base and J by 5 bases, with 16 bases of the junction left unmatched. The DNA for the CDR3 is TGCGCCAGCAGCCAAGGCGGCAGCGGGAGCTTGGCGTTGCACAATGAGCAGTTCTTC. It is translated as CASSQGGSGSLALHNEQFF.